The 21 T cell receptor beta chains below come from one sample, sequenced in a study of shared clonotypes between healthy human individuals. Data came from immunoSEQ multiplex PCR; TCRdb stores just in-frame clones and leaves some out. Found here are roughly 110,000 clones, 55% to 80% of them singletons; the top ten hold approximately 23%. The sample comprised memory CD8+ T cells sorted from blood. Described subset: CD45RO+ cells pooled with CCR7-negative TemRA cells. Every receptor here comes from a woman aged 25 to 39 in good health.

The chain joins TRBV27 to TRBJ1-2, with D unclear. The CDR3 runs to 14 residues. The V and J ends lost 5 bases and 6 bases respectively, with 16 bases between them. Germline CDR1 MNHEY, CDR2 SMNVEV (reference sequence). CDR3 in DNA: TGTGCCAGCAGTCCCTCGTGGGGTGTCCATGGCTACACCTTC. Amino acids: CASSPSWGVHGYTF.

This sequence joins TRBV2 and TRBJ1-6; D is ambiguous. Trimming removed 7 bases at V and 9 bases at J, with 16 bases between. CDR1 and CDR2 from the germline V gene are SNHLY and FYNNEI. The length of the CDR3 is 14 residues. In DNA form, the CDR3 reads TGTGCCAGCATTCAGCAGATAGAGTCTTCACCCCTCCACTTT. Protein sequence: CASIQQIESSPLHF.

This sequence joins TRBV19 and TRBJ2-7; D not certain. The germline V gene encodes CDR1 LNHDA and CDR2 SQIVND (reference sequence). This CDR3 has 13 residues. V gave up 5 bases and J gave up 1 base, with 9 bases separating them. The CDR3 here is CASSPYGSYEQYF. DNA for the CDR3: TGTGCCAGTAGTCCTTACGGATCCTACGAGCAGTACTTC.

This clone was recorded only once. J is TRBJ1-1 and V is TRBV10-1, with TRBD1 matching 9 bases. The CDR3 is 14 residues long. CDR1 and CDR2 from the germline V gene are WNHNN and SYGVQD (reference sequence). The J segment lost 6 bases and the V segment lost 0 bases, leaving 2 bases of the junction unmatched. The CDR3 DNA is TGCGCCAGCAGTGAGTCGGACAGGGGTTCTGAAGCTTTCTTT. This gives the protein CASSESDRGSEAFF.

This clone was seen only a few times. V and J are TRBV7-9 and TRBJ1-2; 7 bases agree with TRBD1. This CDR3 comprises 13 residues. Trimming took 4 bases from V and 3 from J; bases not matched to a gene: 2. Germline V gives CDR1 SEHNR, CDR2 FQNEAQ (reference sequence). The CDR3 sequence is CASSWDSHYGYTF. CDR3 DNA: TGTGCCAGCAGCTGGGACAGTCACTATGGCTACACCTTC.

The CDR3, as DNA: TGTGCCAGCAGCGTCGGACTGACCTCCTACGAGCAGTACTTC. Residues: CASSVGLTSYEQYF. The chain is built from TRBV9 and TRBJ2-7, with D maybe TRBD2 (5 bases). The CDR3 consists of 14 residues. Trimming stripped 2 bases from V and 0 bases from J, with 9 bases between. CDR1 SGDLS and CDR2 YYNGEE come from the germline V gene.

Here the CDR3 DNA reads TGTGCCAGCAGTTCTGGGACGGGGCCTACCTACGAGCAGTACTTC. Its protein product is CASSSGTGPTYEQYF. The chain couples TRBV5-6 to TRBJ2-7, with D perhaps being TRBD1 or TRBD2 (5 bases each). V was pared by 5 bases and J by 2 bases, with 17 bases between. CDR3 size: 15 residues. The germline V gene encodes CDR1 SGHDT and CDR2 YYEEEE.

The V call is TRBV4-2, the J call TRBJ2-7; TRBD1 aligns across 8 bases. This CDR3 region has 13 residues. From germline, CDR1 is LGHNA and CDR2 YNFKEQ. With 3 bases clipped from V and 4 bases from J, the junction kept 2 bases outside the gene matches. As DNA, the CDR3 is TGTGCCAGCAGCCAGTACAGGGGGTACGAGCAGTACTTC. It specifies CASSQYRGYEQYF.

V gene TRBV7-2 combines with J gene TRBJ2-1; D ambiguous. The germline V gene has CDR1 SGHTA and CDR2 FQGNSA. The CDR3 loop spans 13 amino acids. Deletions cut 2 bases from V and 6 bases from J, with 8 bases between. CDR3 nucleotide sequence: TGTGCCAGCAGCTTATCCCCCCCCAATGAGCAGTTCTTC. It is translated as CASSLSPPNEQFF.

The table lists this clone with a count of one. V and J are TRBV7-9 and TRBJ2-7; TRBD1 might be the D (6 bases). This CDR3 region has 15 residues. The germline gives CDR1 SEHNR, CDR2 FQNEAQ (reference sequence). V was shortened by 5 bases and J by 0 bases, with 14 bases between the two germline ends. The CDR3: CASSLAQGPSYEQYF. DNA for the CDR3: TGTGCCAGCAGCCTGGCTCAGGGGCCCTCCTACGAGCAGTACTTC.

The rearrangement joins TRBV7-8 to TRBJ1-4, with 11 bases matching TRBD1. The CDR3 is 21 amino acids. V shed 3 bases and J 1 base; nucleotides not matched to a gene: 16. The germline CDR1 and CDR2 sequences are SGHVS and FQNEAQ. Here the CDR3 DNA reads TGTGCCAGCAGCTTCAATCCCCGGACAGGGGGCGACACGAGAACTAATGAAAAACTGTTTTTT. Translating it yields CASSFNPRTGGDTRTNEKLFF. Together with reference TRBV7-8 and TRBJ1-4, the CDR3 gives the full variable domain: GAGVSQSPRYKVAKRGQDVALRCDPISGHVSLFWYQQALGQGPEFLTYFQNEAQLDKSGLPSDRFFAERPEGSVSTLKIQRTQQEDSAVYLCASSFNPRTGGDTRTNEKLFFGSGTQLSVL.

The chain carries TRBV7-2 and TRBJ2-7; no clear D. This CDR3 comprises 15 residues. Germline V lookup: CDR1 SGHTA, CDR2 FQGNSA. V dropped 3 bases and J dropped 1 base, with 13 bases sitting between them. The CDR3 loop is CASSFYLADSYEQYF. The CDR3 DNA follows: TGTGCCAGCAGCTTTTACCTCGCGGATTCCTACGAGCAGTACTTC.

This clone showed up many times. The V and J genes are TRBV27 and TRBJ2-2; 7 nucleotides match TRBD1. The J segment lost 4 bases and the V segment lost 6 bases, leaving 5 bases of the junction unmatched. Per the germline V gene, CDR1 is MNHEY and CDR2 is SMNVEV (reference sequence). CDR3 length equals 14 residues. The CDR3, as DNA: TGTGCCAGCAGGGGGGACAGAAGCACCGGGGAGCTGTTTTTT. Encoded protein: CASRGDRSTGELFF.

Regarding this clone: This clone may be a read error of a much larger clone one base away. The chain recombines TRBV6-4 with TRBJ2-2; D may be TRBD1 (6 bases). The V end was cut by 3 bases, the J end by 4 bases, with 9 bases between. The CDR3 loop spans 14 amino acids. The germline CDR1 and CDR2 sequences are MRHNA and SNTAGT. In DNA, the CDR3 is TGTGCCAGCAGTGAGGGGGCTAGCACCGGGGAGCTGTTTTTT. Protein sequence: CASSEGASTGELFF.

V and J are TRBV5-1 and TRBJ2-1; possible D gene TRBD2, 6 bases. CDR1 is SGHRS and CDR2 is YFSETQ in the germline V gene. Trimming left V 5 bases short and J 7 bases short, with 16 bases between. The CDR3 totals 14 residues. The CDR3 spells CASSMRDTGNEQFF. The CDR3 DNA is TGCGCCAGCAGTATGCGGGATACCGGGAATGAGCAGTTCTTC.

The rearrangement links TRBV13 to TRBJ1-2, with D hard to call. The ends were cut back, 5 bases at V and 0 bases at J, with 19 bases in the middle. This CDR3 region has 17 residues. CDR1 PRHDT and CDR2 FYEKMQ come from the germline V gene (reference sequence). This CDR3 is CASSQAHEASPNYGYTF. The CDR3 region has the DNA TGTGCCAGCAGCCAAGCGCACGAGGCTTCGCCTAACTATGGCTACACCTTC. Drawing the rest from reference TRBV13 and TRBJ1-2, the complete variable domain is AAGVIQSPRHLIKEKRETATLKCYPIPRHDTVYWYQQGPGQDPQFLISFYEKMQSDKGSIPDRFSAQQFSDYHSELNMSSLELGDSALYFCASSQAHEASPNYGYTFGSGTRLTVV.

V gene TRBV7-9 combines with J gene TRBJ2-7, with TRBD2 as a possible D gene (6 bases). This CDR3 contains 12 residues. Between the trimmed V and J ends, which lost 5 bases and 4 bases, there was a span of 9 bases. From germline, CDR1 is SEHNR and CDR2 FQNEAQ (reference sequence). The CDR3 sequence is CASSVAGYEQYF. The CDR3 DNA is TGTGCCAGCAGCGTTGCGGGATACGAGCAGTACTTC. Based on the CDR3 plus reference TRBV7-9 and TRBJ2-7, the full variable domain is DTGVSQNPRHKITKRGQNVTFRCDPISEHNRLYWYRQTLGQGPEFLTYFQNEAQLEKSRLLSDRFSAERPKGSFSTLEIQRTEQGDSAMYLCASSVAGYEQYFGPGTRLTVT.

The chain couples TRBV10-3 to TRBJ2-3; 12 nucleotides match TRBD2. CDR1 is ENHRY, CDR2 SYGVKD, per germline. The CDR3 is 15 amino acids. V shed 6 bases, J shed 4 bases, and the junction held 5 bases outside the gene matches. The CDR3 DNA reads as TGTGCCATCAGCGAGACTAGCGGGAGCTCAGATACGCAGTATTTT. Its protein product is CAISETSGSSDTQYF.

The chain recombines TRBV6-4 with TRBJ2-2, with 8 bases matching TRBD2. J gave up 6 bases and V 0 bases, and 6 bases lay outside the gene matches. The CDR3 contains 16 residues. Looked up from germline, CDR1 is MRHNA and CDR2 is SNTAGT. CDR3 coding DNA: TGTGCCAGCAGTGACTCGGCTAGCGGGCCCCCCGGGGAGCTGTTTTTT. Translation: CASSDSASGPPGELFF.

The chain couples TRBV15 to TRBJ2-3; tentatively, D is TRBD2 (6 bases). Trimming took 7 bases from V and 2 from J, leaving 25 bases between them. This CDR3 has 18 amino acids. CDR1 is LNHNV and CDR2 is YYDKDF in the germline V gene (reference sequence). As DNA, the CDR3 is TGTGCCACCACGGGACTCCCTAACAGGATGAACCCCACAGATACGCAGTATTTT. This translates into CATTGLPNRMNPTDTQYF.

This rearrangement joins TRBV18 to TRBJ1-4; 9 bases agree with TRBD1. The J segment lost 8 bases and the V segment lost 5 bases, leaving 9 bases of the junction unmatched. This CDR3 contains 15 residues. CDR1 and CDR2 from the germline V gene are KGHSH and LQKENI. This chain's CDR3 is CASSSVQGAREKLFF. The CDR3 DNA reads TGTGCCAGCTCATCGGTACAGGGGGCGCGCGAAAAACTGTTTTTT.